One sample yielded the 32 T cell receptor beta chains listed below, sequenced in a study of response to subunit inactivated influenza vaccine. TCRdb re-called the RT-PCR reads through MiXCR, storing one row per CDR3 protein. The sample carries 650,000 to 800,000 distinct CDR3 sequences, over 11% recorded once. The specimen was PBMCs from blood, collected about 14 days before vaccination. Source of these receptors: a man aged 45-65 years who received an inactivated influenza vaccine.

This chain uses TRBV19 with TRBJ2-1, with D maybe TRBD1 (6 bases). V lost 3 bases to trimming and J lost 2 bases, with 11 bases between them. This CDR3 comprises 15 residues. CDR1 and CDR2 from the germline V gene are LNHDA and SQIVND (reference sequence). The CDR3 DNA sequence: TGTGCCAGTAGTATCTATCGGACAGCCTACAATGAGCAGTTCTTC. Translating it yields CASSIYRTAYNEQFF.

This chain uses TRBV2 with TRBJ1-1; unclear D gene. This CDR3 spans 14 amino acids. The ends were cut back, 8 bases at V and 2 bases at J, with 15 bases in the middle. From germline, CDR1 is SNHLY and CDR2 FYNNEI. In nucleotides, the CDR3 is TGTGCCAGCGGTAGGACGGGGATAAACACTGAAGCTTTCTTT. It specifies CASGRTGINTEAFF.

The chain combines TRBV20-1 with TRBJ2-1, with 8 bases aligning to TRBD1. This CDR3 contains 15 residues. From germline, CDR1 is DFQATT and CDR2 SNEGSKA (reference sequence). The trim removed 0 bases at V and 6 bases at J, leaving 7 bases unmatched. The CDR3 bases are TGCAGTGCTAGAGATCCCAGGACAGGGTTCAATGAGCAGTTCTTC. Translating gives CSARDPRTGFNEQFF.

In its sample, this clonotype was seen a few times. This chain joins TRBV28 and TRBJ2-5; tentatively, D is TRBD1 or TRBD2 (7 bases each). CDR1 is MDHEN and CDR2 is SYDVKM in the germline V gene. The CDR3 has 16 amino acids. Between the trimmed V and J ends, which lost 7 bases and 0 bases, there was a span of 18 bases. CDR3 bases: TGTGCCAGCACCGCAGGGGGACTACCGTACCAAGAGACCCAGTACTTC. Encoded protein: CASTAGGLPYQETQYF.

The chain is built from TRBV12-3 or TRBV12-4 and TRBJ2-7; a possible D gene is TRBD2 (6 bases). V was shortened by 6 bases and J by 2 bases, with 17 bases between the two germline ends. CDR3 length equals 15 residues. The CDR3 DNA is TGTGCCAGCAGGGATGGGACTTTGTATACCTACGAGCAGTACTTC. Protein: CASRDGTLYTYEQYF.

The CDR3 spells CASSQGVIRGNTEAFF. The CDR3 region has the DNA TGCGCCAGCAGCCAAGGAGTGATTCGGGGGAACACTGAAGCTTTCTTT. The gene calls are TRBV4-1 and TRBJ1-1; D gene uncertain. Looked up from germline, CDR1 is MGHRA and CDR2 is YSYEKL. The CDR3 contains 16 residues. V was trimmed by 1 base and J by 1 base, leaving 13 bases between them.

The chain has TRBV2 and TRBJ2-5, with a possible D match to TRBD2 (5 bases). The germline V and J ends were trimmed by 1 base and 2 bases, with 14 bases remaining between them. Per germline, CDR1 SNHLY and CDR2 FYNNEI. CDR3 length equals 16 residues. The CDR3 DNA sequence: TGTGCCAGCAGTGAAGGGTTGCCGGGGTCGCAAGAGACCCAGTACTTC. This codes for CASSEGLPGSQETQYF.

Points on this clonotype: A much larger clone lies one base from this, so it may be a read error. The rearrangement links TRBV6-2 or TRBV6-3 to TRBJ2-7; D tentatively fits TRBD1 or TRBD2 (5 bases each). Trimming pared 10 bases from V and 6 bases from J, leaving 19 bases between. The CDR3 sequence is 13 residues long. Germline V gene lookup returns CDR1 MNHEY and CDR2 SVGEGT. As DNA, the CDR3 is TGTGCCACCTCAGCGGCAGGGTTCTGCGAGCAGTACTTC. This sequence encodes CATSAAGFCEQYF.

The genes are TRBV18 and TRBJ2-2, with TRBD1 matching 9 bases. Germline assignment: CDR1 KGHSH and CDR2 LQKENI. V lost 5 bases, J lost 1 base, and 5 bases stayed unmatched. CDR3 size: 16 residues. The CDR3 reads CASSDPGQGNTGELFF. Here the CDR3 DNA reads TGTGCCAGCTCAGACCCGGGACAGGGGAACACCGGGGAGCTGTTTTTT.

The chain uses TRBV6-1 and TRBJ2-3, with D perhaps assigned TRBD1 or TRBD2 (5 bases each). V was cut by 6 bases and J by 0 bases, with 19 bases left in between. The CDR3 loop spans 17 amino acids. Germline CDR1 and CDR2: MNHNS and SASEGT. CDR3 DNA: TGTGCCAGCAGCGTGACCGCCGGGGCGAGCAGCACAGATACGCAGTATTTT. Amino acids: CASSVTAGASSTDTQYF.

As for this clonotype: A much larger clone differs by one base, so this may be a read error. The V gene is TRBV2, the J gene TRBJ2-1; D is ambiguous. CDR1 is SNHLY, CDR2 FYNNEI, per germline. The CDR3 totals 17 residues. CDR3 bases: TGTACCAGCAGCCATCGTGGTCGGGTGATCTCCTACAATGAGCAGTTCTTC. It specifies CTSSHRGRVISYNEQFF.

This clonotype has a count of ten or more. J is TRBJ1-3 and V is TRBV4-3; D possibly corresponds to TRBD1 (5 bases). The CDR3 contains 14 residues. Trimming shortened V by 4 bases and J by 0 bases, and 7 bases separated the two germline ends. Germline loops: CDR1 LGHNA, CDR2 YSLEER. The CDR3 nucleotides read TGCGCCAGCAGCCGGGACCTCTCTGGAAACACCATATATTTT. It yields the protein CASSRDLSGNTIYF.

The sample holds a few counts of this clonotype. The gene calls are TRBV7-2 and TRBJ2-5, with D unresolved. Germline-derived CDR1 and CDR2 are SGHTA and FQGNSA. This CDR3 has 14 residues. The ends were cut back, 0 bases at V and 2 bases at J, with 7 bases in the middle. DNA of the CDR3: TGTGCCAGCAGCTTAGCGGGGATGCAAGAGACCCAGTACTTC. This translates into CASSLAGMQETQYF. The full variable domain, rest sourced from reference TRBV7-2 and TRBJ2-5, is GAGVSQSPSNKVTEKGKDVELRCDPISGHTALYWYRQSLGQGLEFLIYFQGNSAPDKSGLPSDRFSAERTGGSVSTLTIQRTQQEDSAVYLCASSLAGMQETQYFGPGTRLLVL.

This clonotype was observed many times. This chain joins TRBV6-1 and TRBJ2-3; weak D call: TRBD1 (5 bases). Trimming took off 8 bases at V and 7 bases at J, with 10 bases between the two ends. CDR1 MNHNS and CDR2 SASEGT come from the germline V gene. The CDR3 totals 11 residues. The CDR3 spells CASGQGNTQYF. CDR3 in DNA: TGTGCCAGCGGTCAGGGTAATACGCAGTATTTT.

This CDR3 is CAWSGQVTSPLHF. The CDR3 region has the DNA TGTGCCTGGAGCGGACAGGTGACTTCACCCCTCCACTTT. The chain employs TRBV30 and TRBJ1-6; the match to TRBD1 covers 7 bases. This CDR3 comprises 13 residues. The trim removed 3 bases at V and 9 bases at J, leaving 5 bases unmatched. CDR1 GTSNPN and CDR2 SVGIG come from the germline V gene (reference sequence).

In its sample, this clonotype was seen many times. The V and J genes are TRBV2 and TRBJ2-1; 10 nucleotides line up with TRBD2. Germline V CDR1 and CDR2: SNHLY, FYNNEI. V shed 1 base, J shed 8 bases, and the junction held 11 bases outside the gene matches. This CDR3 comprises 17 residues. The DNA of the CDR3 is TGTGCCAGCAGTGAAGTTCAAGCGGGAGGGCCAGTCTATGAGCAGTTCTTC. Translating it yields CASSEVQAGGPVYEQFF.

In this sample, this clonotype turned up a few times. The V call is TRBV19, the J call TRBJ2-2; TRBD1 aligns across 7 bases. CDR1 and CDR2 (germline): LNHDA, SQIVND (reference sequence). The CDR3 loop spans 17 amino acids. V trimming: 7 bases; J trimming: 0 bases; junction bases outside the gene matches: 11. The CDR3 DNA is TGTGCCAGTATCCATATTACCGGGACAGCGAACACCGGGGAGCTGTTTTTT. Translated: CASIHITGTANTGELFF.

This clonotype turned up a few times. J is TRBJ1-1 and V is TRBV2; D unclear. Germline V CDR1 and CDR2: SNHLY, FYNNEI. With 3 bases removed from V and 3 bases from J, the gap between germline ends came to 5 bases. The CDR3 totals 12 residues. The CDR3 DNA sequence: TGTGCCAGCAGTGATTCGTACACTGAAGCTTTCTTT. Translating gives CASSDSYTEAFF.

The chain carries TRBV10-2 and TRBJ2-3, with D unclear. This CDR3 has 10 residues. In germline, CDR1 is WSHSY, CDR2 SAAADI. Trimming took off 7 bases at V and 4 bases at J, with 3 bases between the two ends. The DNA of the CDR3 is TGCGCCAGCATCGCAGATACGCAGTATTTT. Translation: CASIADTQYF.

This chain uses TRBV18 with TRBJ2-7; tentatively, D is TRBD1 (5 bases). This CDR3 region has 14 residues. The ends were cut back, 3 bases at V and 6 bases at J, with 15 bases in the middle. The germline gives CDR1 KGHSH, CDR2 LQKENI. The CDR3 region has the DNA TGTGCCAGCTCACCCACCGACAGTTTTTCCGAGCAGTACTTC. Encoded protein: CASSPTDSFSEQYF. Based on the CDR3 plus reference TRBV18 and TRBJ2-7, the full variable domain is NAGVMQNPRHLVRRRGQEARLRCSPMKGHSHVYWYRQLPEEGLKFMVYLQKENIIDESGMPKERFSAEFPKEGPSILRIQQVVRGDSAAYFCASSPTDSFSEQYFGPGTRLTVT.

This chain uses TRBV15 with TRBJ2-3; the D is unclear. This CDR3 comprises 15 residues. In germline, CDR1 is LNHNV, CDR2 YYDKDF (reference sequence). Trimming left V 5 bases short and J 0 bases short, with 12 bases between. The CDR3 DNA follows: TGTGCCACCAGCGGGGAAGGTACGAGCACAGATACGCAGTATTTT. Amino acid sequence: CATSGEGTSTDTQYF.

This clonotype has a count of ten or more. The chain combines TRBV5-5 with TRBJ2-1; 8 nucleotides align to TRBD2. Losses at the gene ends were 0 bases for V and 5 bases for J; bases not matched to a gene: 10. The CDR3 totals 17 residues. From germline, CDR1 is SGHKS and CDR2 YYEKEE (reference sequence). The CDR3 spells CASSLVVGGRIDNEQFF. The CDR3, as DNA: TGTGCCAGCAGCTTGGTAGTTGGCGGGAGGATCGACAATGAGCAGTTCTTC.

As to this clonotype: Possible read error: a much larger clone is one base away. The chain carries TRBV28 and TRBJ2-4, with D uncertain. Trimming took 5 bases from V and 2 from J, leaving 10 bases between them. The V gene's germline CDR1 is MDHEN and CDR2 SYDVKM. This CDR3 is built from 14 residues. CDR3 coding DNA: TGTGCCAGCAGTAGAAGCAGGTCCAAAAACATTCAGTACTTC. This encodes CASSRSRSKNIQYF.

This clonotype was recorded many times. The chain is built from TRBV28 and TRBJ2-1; 11 bases map to TRBD2. Losses at the gene ends were 5 bases for V and 10 bases for J; bases not matched to a gene: 10. CDR1 is MDHEN and CDR2 is SYDVKM in the germline V gene. This CDR3 is built from 15 residues. CDR3 DNA sequence: TGTGCCAGCAGTCCCCCTAGCGGGAGGCCCTGGGAGCAGTTCTTC. It yields the protein CASSPPSGRPWEQFF.

This clonotype was detected only a few times. In DNA, the CDR3 is TGTGCCAACAACCCAGGGACTGGTCTCACAGATACGCAGTATTTT. This sequence encodes CANNPGTGLTDTQYF. The chain employs TRBV2 and TRBJ2-3, with a weak D call TRBD2 (6 bases). V was clipped by 10 bases and J by 2 bases, with 19 bases between them. In germline, CDR1 is SNHLY, CDR2 FYNNEI. This CDR3 spans 15 amino acids.

The V and J genes are TRBV27 and TRBJ1-2; tentative D call: TRBD1 (5 bases). Trimming removed 4 bases at V and 3 bases at J, with 9 bases between. CDR1 and CDR2 (germline): MNHEY, SMNVEV (reference sequence). The CDR3 sequence is 13 residues long. DNA for the CDR3: TGTGCCAGCAGTTACGGGACGCACTATGGCTACACCTTC. Protein sequence: CASSYGTHYGYTF.

This chain uses TRBV6-1 with TRBJ1-4; TRBD1 matches at 10 bases. Trimming cost V 5 bases and J 8 bases; bases outside gene matches: 11. CDR1 and CDR2 from the germline V gene are MNHNS and SASEGT. The CDR3 sequence is 16 residues long. The DNA for the CDR3 is TGTGCCAGCAGTACAACCTCCGGGACAGGGGCGGAAAAACTGTTTTTT. Translated: CASSTTSGTGAEKLFF.

The chain recombines TRBV15 with TRBJ2-1, with 9 bases matching TRBD1. This CDR3 has 15 residues. Trimming removed 0 bases from V and 9 bases from J; junction bases left unmatched: 6. The germline CDR1 and CDR2 sequences are LNHNV and YYDKDF (reference sequence). The CDR3 DNA is TGTGCCACCAGCAGAGATTTGGGGACAGGGTCTGAGCAGTTCTTC. It codes for CATSRDLGTGSEQFF.

V usage is TRBV4-2 and J usage is TRBJ2-3; 9 bases line up with TRBD2. V lost 2 bases, J lost 7 bases, and 7 bases stayed unmatched. Germline V gene sequence: CDR1 LGHNA, CDR2 YNFKEQ. The CDR3 covers 15 residues. The CDR3 DNA reads as TGTGCCAGCAGCCAAACTCCAGCGGGAGGTAATACGCAGTATTTT. The encoded protein is CASSQTPAGGNTQYF.

The chain joins TRBV4-2 to TRBJ2-1, with D maybe TRBD2 (6 bases). CDR1 and CDR2 from the germline V gene are LGHNA and YNFKEQ. There are 14 residues in the CDR3. V was pared by 5 bases and J by 8 bases, with 16 bases between. This chain's CDR3 is CASSALGRGDEQFF. CDR3 sequence (DNA): TGTGCCAGCAGCGCCCTCGGGAGAGGCGATGAGCAGTTCTTC.

This clonotype was counted many times. This CDR3 reads CSARVEPERETQYF. CDR3 in DNA: TGCAGTGCTAGAGTAGAGCCCGAGAGGGAGACCCAGTACTTC. This chain connects TRBV20-1 to TRBJ2-5; D not certain. This CDR3 is built from 14 residues. Germline V gene sequence: CDR1 DFQATT, CDR2 SNEGSKA (reference sequence). The germline V and J ends were trimmed by 1 base and 5 bases, with 14 bases remaining between them.

This clonotype has only a few counts. The genes are TRBV12-3 or TRBV12-4 and TRBJ1-4; D may be TRBD1 (6 bases). V was pared by 4 bases and J by 4 bases, with 16 bases between. The CDR3 sequence is 16 residues long. CDR3 residues: CASSSAGTDSNEKLFF. Here the CDR3 DNA reads TGTGCCAGCAGTTCCGCCGGGACGGACAGTAATGAAAAACTGTTTTTT.